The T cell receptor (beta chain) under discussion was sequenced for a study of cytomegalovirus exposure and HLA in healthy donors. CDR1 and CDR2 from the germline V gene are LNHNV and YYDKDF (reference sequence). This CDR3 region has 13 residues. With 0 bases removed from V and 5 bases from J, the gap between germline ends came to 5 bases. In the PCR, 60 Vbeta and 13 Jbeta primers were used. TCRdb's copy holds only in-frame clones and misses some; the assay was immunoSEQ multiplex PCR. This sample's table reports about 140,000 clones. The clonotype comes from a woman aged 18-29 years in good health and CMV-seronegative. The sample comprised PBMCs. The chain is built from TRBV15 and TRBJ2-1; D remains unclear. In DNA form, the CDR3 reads TGTGCCACCAGCAGAGATCGTAACAATGAGCAGTTCTTC. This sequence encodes CATSRDRNNEQFF.